One T cell receptor beta chain is described in this entry. What it recognizes is unknown. The PCR employed 60 Vbeta primers together with 13 Jbeta primers. Data came from immunoSEQ multiplex PCR; TCRdb stores just in-frame clones and leaves some out. Among roughly 190,000 clones, roughly four fifths were seen once, and the ten largest hold over 2%. These data originate in a study of cytomegalovirus exposure and HLA in healthy donors. Study-wide points: Later work found most CMV-associated TCR beta chains apparently HLA-restricted. Many donors carried some public TCRs, although rarity characterized most TCR sequences.

The CDR3 is 15 amino acids. V was pared by 1 base and J by 1 base, with 2 bases of the junction left unmatched. CDR1 and CDR2 (germline): SGHRS, YFSETQ. The TCR originated in a woman younger than 45 in good health and CMV-seropositive. This chain connects TRBV5-1 to TRBJ1-1, with TRBD1 matching over 9 bases. The sample was PBMCs. The CDR3 here is CASSLKTGGNTEAFF. In DNA form, the CDR3 reads TGCGCCAGCAGCTTGAAGACAGGGGGGAACACTGAAGCTTTCTTT.